This entry features one TCR beta chain sequence. The data belong to a study of blood T cell repertoires in COVID-19. The V end lost 2 bases, the J end lost 0 bases, and 13 bases lay between the germline ends. Germline CDR1 reads MNHEY; CDR2 reads SVGAGI. This CDR3 contains 16 residues. Libraries were prepared by immunoSEQ multiplex PCR; TCRdb keeps only in-frame clonotypes and omits some of them. This table holds a few hundred thousand clones, around 89% found once. This rearrangement joins TRBV6-5 to TRBJ1-1, with a tentative D call TRBD1 (6 bases). The sequence was collected from a woman aged 40 to 49 who had recovered from COVID-19. The sample comprised PBMCs or T cells enriched from blood (not recorded which). For the CDR3, the DNA is TGTGCCAGCAGTTACGGGACAAGCTTTCTGAACACTGAAGCTTTCTTT. Translation: CASSYGTSFLNTEAFF.